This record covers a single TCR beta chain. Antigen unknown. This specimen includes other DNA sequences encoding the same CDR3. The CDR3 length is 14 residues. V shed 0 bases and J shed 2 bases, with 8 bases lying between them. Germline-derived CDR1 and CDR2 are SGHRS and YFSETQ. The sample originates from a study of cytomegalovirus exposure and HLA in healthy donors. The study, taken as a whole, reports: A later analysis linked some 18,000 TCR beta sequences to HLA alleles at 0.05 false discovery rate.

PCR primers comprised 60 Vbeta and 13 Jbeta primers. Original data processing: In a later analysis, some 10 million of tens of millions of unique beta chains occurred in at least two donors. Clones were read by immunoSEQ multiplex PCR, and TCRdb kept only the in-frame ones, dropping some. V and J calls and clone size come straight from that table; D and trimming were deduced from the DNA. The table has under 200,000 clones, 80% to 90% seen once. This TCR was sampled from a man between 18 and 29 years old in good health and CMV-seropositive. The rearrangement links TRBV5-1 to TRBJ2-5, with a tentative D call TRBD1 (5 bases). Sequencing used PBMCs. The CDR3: CASSLGQGQETQYF. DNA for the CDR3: TGCGCCAGCAGCTTGGGGCAGGGACAAGAGACCCAGTACTTC.